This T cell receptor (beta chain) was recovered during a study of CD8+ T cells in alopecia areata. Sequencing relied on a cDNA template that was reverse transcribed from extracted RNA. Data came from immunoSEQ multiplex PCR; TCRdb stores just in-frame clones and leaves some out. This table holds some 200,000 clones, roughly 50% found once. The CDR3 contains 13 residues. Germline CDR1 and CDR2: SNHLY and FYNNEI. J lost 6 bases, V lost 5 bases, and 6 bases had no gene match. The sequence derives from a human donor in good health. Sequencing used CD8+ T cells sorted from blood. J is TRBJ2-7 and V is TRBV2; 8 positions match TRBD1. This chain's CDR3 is CASSQGAEVEQYF. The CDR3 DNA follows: TGTGCCAGCAGTCAGGGGGCTGAGGTCGAGCAGTACTTC. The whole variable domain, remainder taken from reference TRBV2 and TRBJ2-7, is EPEVTQTPSHQVTQMGQEVILRCVPISNHLYFYWYRQILGQKVEFLVSFYNNEISEKSEIFDDQFSVERPDGSNFTLKIRSTKLEDSAMYFCASSQGAEVEQYFGPGTRLTVT.